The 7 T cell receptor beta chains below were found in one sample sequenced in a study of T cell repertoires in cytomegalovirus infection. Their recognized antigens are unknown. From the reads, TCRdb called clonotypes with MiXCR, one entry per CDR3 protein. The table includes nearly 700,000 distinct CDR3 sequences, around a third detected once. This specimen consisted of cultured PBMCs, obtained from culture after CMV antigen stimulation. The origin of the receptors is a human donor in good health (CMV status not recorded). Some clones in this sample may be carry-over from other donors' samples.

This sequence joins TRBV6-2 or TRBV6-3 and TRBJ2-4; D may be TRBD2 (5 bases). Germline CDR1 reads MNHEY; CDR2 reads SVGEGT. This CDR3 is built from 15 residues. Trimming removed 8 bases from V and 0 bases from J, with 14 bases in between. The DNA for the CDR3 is TGTGCCAGCGGACTGGCACTTGGAGCCAAAAACATTCAGTACTTC. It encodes CASGLALGAKNIQYF.

As DNA, the CDR3 is TGTGCTAGTGGTTTGGGGCTCACTACGCTAGACACCATATATTTT. Residues: CASGLGLTTLDTIYF. The chain joins TRBV12-5 to TRBJ1-3; D is uncertain. Germline V gene lookup returns CDR1 LGHNT and CDR2 FRNRAP. CDR3 length: 15 residues. V lost 1 base, J lost 8 bases, and 15 bases lay in between.

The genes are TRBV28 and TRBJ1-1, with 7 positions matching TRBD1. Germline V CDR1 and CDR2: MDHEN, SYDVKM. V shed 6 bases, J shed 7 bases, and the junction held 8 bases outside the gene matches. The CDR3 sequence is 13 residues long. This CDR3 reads CASRYGTENEAFF. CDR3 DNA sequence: TGTGCCAGCAGGTATGGGACAGAAAATGAAGCTTTCTTT. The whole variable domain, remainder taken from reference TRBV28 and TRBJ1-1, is DVKVTQSSRYLVKRTGEKVFLECVQDMDHENMFWYRQDPGLGLRLIYFSYDVKMKEKGDIPEGYSVSREKKERFSLILESASTNQTSMYLCASRYGTENEAFFGQGTRLTVV.

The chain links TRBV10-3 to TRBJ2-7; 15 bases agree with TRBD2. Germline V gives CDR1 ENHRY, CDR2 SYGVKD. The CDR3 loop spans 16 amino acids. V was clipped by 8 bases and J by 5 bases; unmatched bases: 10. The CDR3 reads CAISWGLAGGLDEQYF. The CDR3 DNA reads TGTGCCATCTCTTGGGGACTAGCGGGAGGTTTAGACGAGCAGTACTTC.

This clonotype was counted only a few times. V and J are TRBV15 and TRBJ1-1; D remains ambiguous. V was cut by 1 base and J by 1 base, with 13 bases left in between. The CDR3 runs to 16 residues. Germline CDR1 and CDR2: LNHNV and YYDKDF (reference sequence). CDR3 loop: CATSRVGTGPNTEAFF. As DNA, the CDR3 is TGTGCCACCAGCAGAGTGGGAACCGGACCGAACACTGAAGCTTTCTTT.

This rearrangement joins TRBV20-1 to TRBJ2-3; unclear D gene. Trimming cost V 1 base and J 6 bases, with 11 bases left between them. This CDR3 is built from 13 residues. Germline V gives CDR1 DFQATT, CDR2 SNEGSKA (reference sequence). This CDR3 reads CSARGQTRDTQYF. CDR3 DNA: TGCAGTGCTAGAGGCCAAACCCGGGATACGCAGTATTTT.

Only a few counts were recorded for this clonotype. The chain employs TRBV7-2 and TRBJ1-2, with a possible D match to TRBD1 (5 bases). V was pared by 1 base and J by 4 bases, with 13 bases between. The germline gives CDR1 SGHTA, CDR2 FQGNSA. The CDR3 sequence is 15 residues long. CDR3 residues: CASSLVAGSGYGYTF. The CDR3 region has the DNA TGTGCCAGCAGCTTAGTGGCAGGGTCGGGCTATGGCTACACCTTC.